This record looks at one T cell receptor (beta chain) sequence and its context. The sample is drawn from a study of blood T cell repertoires in COVID-19. Data came from immunoSEQ multiplex PCR; TCRdb stores just in-frame clones and leaves some out. The repertoire holds fewer than 140,000 clones, with approximately 80% as singletons. The CDR3 consists of 15 residues. Trimming shortened V by 8 bases and J by 5 bases, and 19 bases separated the two germline ends. From germline, CDR1 is KGHSH and CDR2 LQKENI. This chain links TRBV18 with TRBJ2-1, with a possible D match to TRBD1 (6 bases). Material for sequencing was peripheral blood. The clonotype comes from a woman in her fifties or sixties with acute or convalescent COVID-19. The CDR3 sequence is CASRAAQGIDNEQFF. The CDR3 nucleotides are TGTGCCAGCCGAGCAGCACAGGGAATAGACAATGAGCAGTTCTTC.